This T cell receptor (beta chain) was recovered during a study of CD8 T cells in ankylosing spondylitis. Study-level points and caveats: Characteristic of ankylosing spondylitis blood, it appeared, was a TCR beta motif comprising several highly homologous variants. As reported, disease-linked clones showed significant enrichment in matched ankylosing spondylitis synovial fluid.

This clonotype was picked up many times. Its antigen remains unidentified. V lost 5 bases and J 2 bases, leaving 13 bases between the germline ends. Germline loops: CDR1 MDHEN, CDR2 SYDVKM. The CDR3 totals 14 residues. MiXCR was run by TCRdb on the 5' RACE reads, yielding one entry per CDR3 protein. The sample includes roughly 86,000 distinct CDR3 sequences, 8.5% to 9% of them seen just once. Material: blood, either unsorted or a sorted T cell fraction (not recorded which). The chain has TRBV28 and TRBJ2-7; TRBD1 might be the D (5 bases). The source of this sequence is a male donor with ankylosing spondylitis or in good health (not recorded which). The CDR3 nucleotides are TGTGCCAGCAGTCCAGCCGGACAACCCTACGAGCAGTACTTC. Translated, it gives CASSPAGQPYEQYF.